This T cell receptor beta chain was observed in a study of OX40 agonist ivuxolimab in advanced cancers. Turning to the study itself: With ivuxolimab, an agonistic anti-OX40 (CD134) antibody, patients were treated. In this trial design, patients received ivuxolimab intravenously at 0.01 to 10 mg/kg every 2 weeks.

General study findings and limits: CD4+ and CD8+ blood T cells expanded clonally by week 6 at 0.1 to 3.0 mg/kg.

Worth noting for this clone: Its antigen is not known.

Blood got drawn at baseline, again on cycle 4 day 1, and then on cycle 7 day 1. This CDR3 is 15 amino acids long. Losses at the gene ends were 4 bases for V and 5 bases for J; bases not matched to a gene: 2. The V gene's germline CDR1 is MNHEY and CDR2 SMNVEV (reference sequence). Here immunoSEQ multiplex PCR was the method, and the copy in TCRdb shows in-frame clones only, minus some. Of roughly 80,000 clones in the sample, roughly 85% were seen once. This TCR derives from an adult with an advanced solid tumor such as melanoma, head and neck, liver or kidney cancer. The starting material was CD4+ or CD8+ T cells sorted from blood, obtained in a trial of the OX40 agonist ivuxolimab. The gene calls are TRBV27 and TRBJ2-3, with TRBD2 matching 14 bases. The CDR3 DNA sequence: TGTGCCAGCAGTTCGGGGACTAGCGGGGGAGATACGCAGTATTTT. Translation gives CASSSGTSGGDTQYF.